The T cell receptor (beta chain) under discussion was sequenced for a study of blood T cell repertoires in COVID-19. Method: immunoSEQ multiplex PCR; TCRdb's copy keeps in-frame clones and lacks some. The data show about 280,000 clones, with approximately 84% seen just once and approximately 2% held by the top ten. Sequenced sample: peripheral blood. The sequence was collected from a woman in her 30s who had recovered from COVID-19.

CDR3 residues: CASSSDPRTYEQYF. DNA of the CDR3: TGTGCCAGCAGCTCCGACCCCCGGACTTACGAGCAGTACTTC. V gene TRBV7-9 combines with J gene TRBJ2-7; TRBD2 is a possible D gene (5 bases). Looked up from germline, CDR1 is SEHNR and CDR2 is FQNEAQ (reference sequence). The CDR3 loop spans 14 amino acids. V lost 4 bases and J lost 4, with 14 bases in between.